A selection of T cell receptor beta chains follows, all from one sample in a study of shared clonotypes between healthy human individuals. Using immunoSEQ multiplex PCR, the repertoire was profiled, and TCRdb retains in-frame clones only, with some absent. The sample holds about 1 million clones; about 75% are singletons and the top ten take roughly 1.4%. The sequencing sample was made of memory CD4+ T cells sorted from blood. The receptors were gathered from a man aged 18 to 30 in good health. Both conserved end residues are part of each CDR3. Fields, in order: D gene, J gene, V gene, clone size, CDR3 DNA, CDR3 protein. The D gene is left open where the match is weak. Where a row states a size, it is once, few, many or the class of an expanded clone; other rows omit it.

TRBD1 | TRBJ2-4 | TRBV27 | - | TGTGCCAGCAGTGTACAGGGGAGAGACATTCAGTACTTC | CASSVQGRDIQYF
- | TRBJ2-7 | TRBV10-3 | - | TGTGCCATCAGTGAGTCAGGTGGAGCCTCCTACGAGCAGTACTTC | CAISESGGASYEQYF
TRBD2 | TRBJ2-2 | TRBV30 | few | TGTGCCTTAAGCGGGAGAGCTGGCACCGGGGAGCTGTTTTTT | CALSGRAGTGELFF
- | TRBJ2-2 | TRBV27 | - | TGTGCCAGCACTCATAATGGAGTGTCCGGGGAGCTGTTTTTT | CASTHNGVSGELFF
TRBD1 | TRBJ2-7 | TRBV5-5 | - | TGTGCCAGCAGCTTACAATTCGGGGACAGGGCTAACGAGCAGTACTTC | CASSLQFGDRANEQYF
- | TRBJ1-3 | TRBV25-1 | - | TGTGCCAGCAGTGGGGCAGCTGGAAACACCATATATTTT | CASSGAAGNTIYF
- | TRBJ2-2 | TRBV6-6 | - | TGTGCCAGCAGTTACTCGAGGGGGAAAACCGGGGAGCTGTTTTTT | CASSYSRGKTGELFF
TRBD1 | TRBJ2-2 | TRBV18 | - | TGTGCCAGCTCACCGGGACAGCAACACACCGGGGAGCTGTTTTTT | CASSPGQQHTGELFF
- | TRBJ2-7 | TRBV21-1 | - | TGTGCCAGCAGCAAAGGTCTCAGGGGACAAAAGGACGAGCAGTACTTC | CASSKGLRGQKDEQYF
- | TRBJ1-2 | TRBV5-4 | - | TGTGCCAGCAGCCCGGAGGGAAGGGTCTATGGCTACACCTTC | CASSPEGRVYGYTF
TRBD1 | TRBJ2-7 | TRBV10-3 | - | TGTGCCATCAGTGAGTCGGGACGCGGGGACAGGGTCAGCGAGCAGTACTTC | CAISESGRGDRVSEQYF
- | TRBJ2-4 | TRBV7-2 | - | TGTGCCAGCAGCCGCACGGTAGCCAAAAACATTCAGTACTTC | CASSRTVAKNIQYF
TRBD1 | TRBJ1-6 | TRBV25-1 | - | TGTGCCAGCAGTGGCCGGGACAGCTATTCACCCCTCCACTTT | CASSGRDSYSPLHF
- | TRBJ2-7 | TRBV9 | - | TGTGCCAGCAGCGTGGACCCAGGGGCGACCTACGAGCAGTACTTC | CASSVDPGATYEQYF
- | TRBJ2-5 | TRBV4-1 | many | TGCGCCAGCAGCCTCCCGAGGGACCAAGAGACCCAGTACTTC | CASSLPRDQETQYF
- | TRBJ2-3 | TRBV7-9 | - | TGTGCCAGCAGCTGGGGGGCAGGGAGTTTCACAGATACGCAGTATTTT | CASSWGAGSFTDTQYF
TRBD1 | TRBJ2-5 | TRBV18 | - | TGTGCCAGCTCACCTCTGGGACAGCAAGAGACCCAGTACTTC | CASSPLGQQETQYF
- | TRBJ1-4 | TRBV14 | - | TGTGCCAGCAGCCAAGACGTCGCAGGGAATGAAAAACTGTTTTTT | CASSQDVAGNEKLFF
- | TRBJ1-2 | TRBV27 | - | TGTGCCAGCAGTCTAACCTCAGAGGCTCGGGGCTACACCTTC | CASSLTSEARGYTF
- | TRBJ1-3 | TRBV29-1 | few | TGCAGCGTTGAAGAAGGGGGAAACACCATATATTTT | CSVEEGGNTIYF
- | TRBJ2-7 | TRBV5-4 | - | TGTGCCAGCAGCTCCCACGGGGGAGCCTACGAGCAGTACTTC | CASSSHGGAYEQYF
- | TRBJ2-7 | TRBV5-5 | - | TGTGCCAGCAGCTTAGTCGTTAGCGAGCAGTACTTC | CASSLVVSEQYF
- | TRBJ2-1 | TRBV5-1 | - | TGCGCCAGCAGCTTCCCGGACAACATCTTTTTGTACAATGAGCAGTTCTTC | CASSFPDNIFLYNEQFF
- | TRBJ2-2 | TRBV6-5 | - | TGTGCCAGTTCCGACGGGTTCTCCACCGGGGAGCTGTTTTTT | CASSDGFSTGELFF
TRBD1 | TRBJ2-4 | TRBV25-1 | few | TGTGCCAGCAGTCCTTTTCAAGGGACAGCTGCCAAAAACATTCAGTACTTC | CASSPFQGTAAKNIQYF
TRBD1 | TRBJ1-1 | TRBV5-1 | - | TGCGCCAGCAGCTTGACCCAATTACAGGGGCTTGGCACTGAAGCTTTCTTT | CASSLTQLQGLGTEAFF
- | TRBJ1-1 | TRBV7-2 | - | TGTGCCAGCAATCCACAGGGGAACACTGAAGCTTTCTTT | CASNPQGNTEAFF
TRBD1 | TRBJ2-7 | TRBV6-5 | - | TGTGCCAGCAGCCCTTCGGACAGGCTCTCCTACGAGCAGTACTTC | CASSPSDRLSYEQYF
- | TRBJ2-2 | TRBV6-5 | - | TGTGCCAGCAGGAATACCGGGGAGCTGTTTTTT | CASRNTGELFF
TRBD1 | TRBJ1-1 | TRBV5-1 | - | TGCGCCAGCAGAGGGACAGGGGGCAAGTCGTCTGAAGCTTTCTTT | CASRGTGGKSSEAFF
- | TRBJ2-2 | TRBV19 | - | TGTGCCAGTACCCACCCGGGGCAGGGGAACACCGGGGAGCTGTTTTTT | CASTHPGQGNTGELFF
- | TRBJ1-2 | TRBV14 | - | TGTGCCAGCAGCCGCGACAGTTACTATGGCTACACCTTC | CASSRDSYYGYTF
TRBD2 | TRBJ2-1 | TRBV7-8 | - | TGTGCCAGCAGCTTACAACTAGCGGGAGGGCCGGGGATTGAGCAGTTCTTC | CASSLQLAGGPGIEQFF
- | TRBJ1-2 | TRBV2 | - | TGTGCCAGCGGGACACTCTATGGCTACACCTTC | CASGTLYGYTF
TRBD2 | TRBJ2-1 | TRBV5-1 | - | TGCGCCAGCAGTCTAGGGGTACTAGCGGGAGGGAGCTCCTACAATGAGCAGTTCTTC | CASSLGVLAGGSSYNEQFF
- | TRBJ2-1 | TRBV7-2 | - | TGTGCCAGCAGCCCGTTCCTTAGAGCGGCCTACAATGAGCAGTTCTTC | CASSPFLRAAYNEQFF
- | TRBJ1-4 | TRBV5-1 | - | TGCGCCAGCGGACCGGGACTCCATAATGAAAAACTGTTTTTT | CASGPGLHNEKLFF
- | TRBJ1-2 | TRBV18 | few | TGTGCCAGCTCAGCAGGACCGGGGGGCTACACCTTC | CASSAGPGGYTF
- | TRBJ2-6 | TRBV19 | - | TGTGCCAGTAGTATCAGTTCAGGTCCCACTGGGGCCAACGTCCTGACTTTC | CASSISSGPTGANVLTF
- | TRBJ2-4 | TRBV6-6 | - | TGTGCCAGCAGTTATATTGGCGGAACCAAAAACATTCAGTACTTC | CASSYIGGTKNIQYF
- | TRBJ2-2 | TRBV19 | - | TGTGCCAGTCACTCTGGGCGGAACACCGGGGAGCTGTTTTTT | CASHSGRNTGELFF
- | TRBJ1-2 | TRBV19 | once | TGTGCCAGCATGAACAGGGAAGCTAACTATGGCTACACCTTC | CASMNREANYGYTF
- | TRBJ2-7 | TRBV6-6 | - | TGTGCCAGCAGGATTGACGCGGAGGGCCACGAGCAGTACTTC | CASRIDAEGHEQYF
- | TRBJ1-3 | TRBV18 | - | TGTGCCAGCTCACAGGTTAACTCTGGAAACACCATATATTTT | CASSQVNSGNTIYF
TRBD2 | TRBJ2-7 | TRBV4-3 | - | TGCGCCAGCAGCCAAGATCTCCCCCTAGCGGGAGGGATCTACGAGCAGTACTTC | CASSQDLPLAGGIYEQYF
- | TRBJ2-7 | TRBV27 | few | TGTGCCAGCAGTTTTTATACAGGGACCCGAAATTACGAGCAGTACTTC | CASSFYTGTRNYEQYF
- | TRBJ2-1 | TRBV5-1 | - | TGCGCCAGCAGCCCTGATACAGGATCGAATGAGCAGTTCTTC | CASSPDTGSNEQFF
- | TRBJ1-4 | TRBV6-4 | - | TGTGCCAGCAGTGACTCACATACAAAACCAACTAATGAAAAACTGTTTTTT | CASSDSHTKPTNEKLFF
- | TRBJ2-5 | TRBV6-4 | - | TGTGCCAGCAAGTACGAAGAGACCCAGTACTTC | CASKYEETQYF
- | TRBJ1-3 | TRBV7-3 | few | TGTGCCAGCAGCTCGTCCTCTGGAAACACCATATATTTT | CASSSSSGNTIYF
TRBD1 | TRBJ2-3 | TRBV6-5 | - | TGTGCCAGCAGTTACCGGACAGGGGTCGATACGCAGTATTTT | CASSYRTGVDTQYF
- | TRBJ2-7 | TRBV5-6 | once | TGTGCCAGCAGCCTAAGTGGACAGTCCTACGAGCAGTACTTC | CASSLSGQSYEQYF
- | TRBJ1-2 | TRBV6-1 | - | TGTGCCAGTAGAGACCCGCAGGGAAACTATGGCTACACCTTC | CASRDPQGNYGYTF
TRBD1 | TRBJ1-2 | TRBV29-1 | - | TGCAGCGCTCCGACAGGGTGGGCCTATGGCTACACCTTC | CSAPTGWAYGYTF
- | TRBJ1-2 | TRBV5-1 | - | TGCGCCAGCAGCGGTGCGGGGACGCAAGCTAACTATGGCTACACCTTC | CASSGAGTQANYGYTF
TRBD1 | TRBJ1-1 | TRBV6-1 | - | TGTGCCAGCAGTGTCCAGTGGACAGGGACGAACACTGAAGCTTTCTTT | CASSVQWTGTNTEAFF
TRBD2 | TRBJ2-3 | TRBV5-6 | - | TGTGCCAGCAGCTTAGCGGGGGGCACAGATACGCAGTATTTT | CASSLAGGTDTQYF